The sequence of this TCR beta chain was determined in a study of blood T cell repertoires in COVID-19. Background on the study: Acute and convalescent COVID-19 specimens originated in the United States, Italy and Spain.

As originally analysed: For nucleated cells, counts were estimated from reference gene primer amplification. Sequencing was performed with immunoSEQ multiplex PCR; in TCRdb, only in-frame clones are kept and a portion is missing. V and J calls and clone size are given by that table; D and trimming were obtained from the DNA. The sample records under 150,000 clones, roughly 81% being singletons. This clone was seen only once. Sequenced sample: peripheral blood. This TCR was recovered from a human donor with acute or convalescent COVID-19. The donor label of this sample is uncertain.

The CDR3 loop reads CASSKTDRSNQPQHF. The CDR3 DNA sequence: TGTGCCAGCAGTAAAACTGACAGAAGCAATCAGCCCCAGCATTTT. This chain connects TRBV2 to TRBJ1-5, with D perhaps TRBD1 (5 bases). The germline V gene encodes CDR1 SNHLY and CDR2 FYNNEI. V was shortened by 5 bases and J by 1 base, with 12 bases between the two germline ends. This CDR3 has 15 residues. The full variable domain, its missing parts supplied by reference TRBV2 and TRBJ1-5, is EPEVTQTPSHQVTQMGQEVILRCVPISNHLYFYWYRQILGQKVEFLVSFYNNEISEKSEIFDDQFSVERPDGSNFTLKIRSTKLEDSAMYFCASSKTDRSNQPQHFGDGTRLSIL.